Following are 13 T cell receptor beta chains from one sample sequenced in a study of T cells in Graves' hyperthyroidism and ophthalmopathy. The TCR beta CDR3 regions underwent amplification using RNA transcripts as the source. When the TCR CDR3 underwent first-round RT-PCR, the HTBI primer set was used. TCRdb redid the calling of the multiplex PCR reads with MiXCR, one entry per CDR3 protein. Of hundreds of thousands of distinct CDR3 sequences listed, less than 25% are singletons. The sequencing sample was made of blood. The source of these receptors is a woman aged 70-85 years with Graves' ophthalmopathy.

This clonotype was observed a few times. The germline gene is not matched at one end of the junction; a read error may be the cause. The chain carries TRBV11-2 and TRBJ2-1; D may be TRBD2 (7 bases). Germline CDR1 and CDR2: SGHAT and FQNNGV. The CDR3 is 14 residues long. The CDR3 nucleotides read TGTGTCAGCAGCCCCGGGGGGCAGTACAATGAGCAGTTCTTC. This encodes CVSSPGGQYNEQFF.

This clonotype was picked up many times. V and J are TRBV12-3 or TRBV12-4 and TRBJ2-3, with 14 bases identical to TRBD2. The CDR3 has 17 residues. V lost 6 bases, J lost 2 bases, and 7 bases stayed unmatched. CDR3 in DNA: TGTGCCAGCAGCCTACCGGGACTAGCGGGAGTCACAGATACGCAGTATTTT. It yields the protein CASSLPGLAGVTDTQYF.

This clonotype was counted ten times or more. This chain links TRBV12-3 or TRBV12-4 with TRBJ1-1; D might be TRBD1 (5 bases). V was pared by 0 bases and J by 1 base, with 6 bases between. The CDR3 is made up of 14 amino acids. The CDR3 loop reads CASSLAGGNTEAFF. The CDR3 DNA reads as TGTGCCAGCAGTTTAGCGGGGGGGAACACTGAAGCTTTCTTT.

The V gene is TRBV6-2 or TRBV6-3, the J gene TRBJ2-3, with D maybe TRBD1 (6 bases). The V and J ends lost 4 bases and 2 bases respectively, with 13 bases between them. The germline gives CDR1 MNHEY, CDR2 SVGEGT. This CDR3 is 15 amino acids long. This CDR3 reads CASSSGTLNTDTQYF. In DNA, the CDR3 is TGTGCCAGCAGTTCCGGGACACTAAACACAGATACGCAGTATTTT.

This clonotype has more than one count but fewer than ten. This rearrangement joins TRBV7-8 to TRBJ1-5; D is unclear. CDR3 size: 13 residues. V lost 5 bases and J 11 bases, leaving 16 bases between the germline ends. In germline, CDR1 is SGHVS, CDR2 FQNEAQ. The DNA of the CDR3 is TGTGCCAGCAGCCCCCCTGGAATCATAGCCCAGCATTTT. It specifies CASSPPGIIAQHF.

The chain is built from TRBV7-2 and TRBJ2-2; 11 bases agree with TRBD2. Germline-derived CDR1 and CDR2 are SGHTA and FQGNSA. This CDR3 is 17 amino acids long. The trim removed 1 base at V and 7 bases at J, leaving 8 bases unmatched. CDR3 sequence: CASSLGLAGGRGGELFF. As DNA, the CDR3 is TGTGCCAGCAGCTTAGGGCTAGCGGGAGGAAGGGGCGGGGAGCTGTTTTTT.

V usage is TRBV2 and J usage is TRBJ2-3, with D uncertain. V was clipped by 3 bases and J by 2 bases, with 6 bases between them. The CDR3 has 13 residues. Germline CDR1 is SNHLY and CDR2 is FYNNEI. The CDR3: CASSDPVTDTQYF. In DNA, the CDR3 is TGTGCCAGCAGTGACCCTGTCACAGATACGCAGTATTTT.

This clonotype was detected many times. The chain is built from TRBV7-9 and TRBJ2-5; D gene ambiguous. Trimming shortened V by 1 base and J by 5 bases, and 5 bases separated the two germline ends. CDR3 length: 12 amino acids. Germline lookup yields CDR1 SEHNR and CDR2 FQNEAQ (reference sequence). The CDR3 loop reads CASSLEAETQYF. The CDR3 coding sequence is TGTGCCAGCAGCTTAGAAGCGGAGACCCAGTACTTC.

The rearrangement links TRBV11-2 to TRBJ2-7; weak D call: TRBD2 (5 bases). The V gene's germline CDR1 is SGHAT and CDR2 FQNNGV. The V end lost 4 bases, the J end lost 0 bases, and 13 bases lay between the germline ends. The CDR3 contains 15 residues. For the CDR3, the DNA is TGTGCCAGCAGCTACGGAGCGGTAAACTCCTACGAGCAGTACTTC. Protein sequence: CASSYGAVNSYEQYF.

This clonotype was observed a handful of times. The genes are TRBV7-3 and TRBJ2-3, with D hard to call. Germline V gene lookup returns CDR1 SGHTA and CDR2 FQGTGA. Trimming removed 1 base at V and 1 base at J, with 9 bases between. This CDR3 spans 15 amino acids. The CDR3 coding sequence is TGTGCCAGCAGCTTAAGGGCAGAACGCACAGATACGCAGTATTTT. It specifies CASSLRAERTDTQYF.

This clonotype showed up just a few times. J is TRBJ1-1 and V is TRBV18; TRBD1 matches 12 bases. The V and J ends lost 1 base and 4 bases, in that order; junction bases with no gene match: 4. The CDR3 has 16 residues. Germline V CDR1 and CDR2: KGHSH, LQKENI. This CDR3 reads CASSPQGQGAGTEAFF. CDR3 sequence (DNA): TGTGCCAGCTCACCACAGGGACAGGGGGCAGGCACTGAAGCTTTCTTT. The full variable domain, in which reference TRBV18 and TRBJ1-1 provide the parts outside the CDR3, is NAGVMQNPRHLVRRRGQEARLRCSPMKGHSHVYWYRQLPEEGLKFMVYLQKENIIDESGMPKERFSAEFPKEGPSILRIQQVVRGDSAAYFCASSPQGQGAGTEAFFGQGTRLTVV.

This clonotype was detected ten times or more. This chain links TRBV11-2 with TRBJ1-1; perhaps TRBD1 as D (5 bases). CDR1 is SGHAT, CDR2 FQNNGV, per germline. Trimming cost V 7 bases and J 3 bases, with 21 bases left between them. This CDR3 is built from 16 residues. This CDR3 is CASIKYGAPSDTEAFF. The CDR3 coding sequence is TGTGCCAGCATCAAGTACGGGGCCCCGAGCGACACTGAAGCTTTCTTT.

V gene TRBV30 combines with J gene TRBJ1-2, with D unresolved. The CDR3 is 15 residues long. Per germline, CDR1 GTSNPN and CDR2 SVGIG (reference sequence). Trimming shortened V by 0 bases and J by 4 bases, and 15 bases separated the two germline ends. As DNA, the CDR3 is TGTGCCTGGAGTGTACGGTTAGGATTAGGCTATGGCTACACCTTC. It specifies CAWSVRLGLGYGYTF.